The 32 T cell receptor beta chains in this list originate from one sample, sequenced in a study of Ad26.COV2.S vaccination and SARS-CoV-2 variants. Generated by immunoSEQ multiplex PCR, the TCRdb table keeps only in-frame clones and is missing some. The sample yields 400,000 to 450,000 clones, 92% seen once. The treatment here: around 19 received Ad26.COV2.S at low or high dose, single or two shots; roughly 5 received placebo; per-sample allocation not given. After the first vaccine or placebo injection, samples were drawn on day 63. Sequences were derived from peripheral blood, sampled in a trial of Ad26.COV2.S vaccine versus placebo. The receptors shown here come from a person between 18 and 65 years old who received the Ad26.COV2.S COVID-19 vaccine or a placebo.

V usage is TRBV28 and J usage is TRBJ1-1; a weak D match, TRBD1 (6 bases). This CDR3 has 17 residues. V gave up 3 bases and J gave up 6 bases, with 23 bases separating them. In germline, CDR1 is MDHEN, CDR2 SYDVKM. For the CDR3, the DNA is TGTGCCAGCAGTTTTACGAAGACCGGGACACGGTTGGCTGAAGCTTTCTTT. Its translation: CASSFTKTGTRLAEAFF. Drawing the rest from reference TRBV28 and TRBJ1-1, the complete variable domain is DVKVTQSSRYLVKRTGEKVFLECVQDMDHENMFWYRQDPGLGLRLIYFSYDVKMKEKGDIPEGYSVSREKKERFSLILESASTNQTSMYLCASSFTKTGTRLAEAFFGQGTRLTVV.

The chain combines TRBV15 with TRBJ1-1; D uncertain. CDR1 and CDR2 (germline): LNHNV, YYDKDF (reference sequence). Trimming removed 1 base at V and 4 bases at J, with 16 bases between. The CDR3 consists of 16 residues. Here the CDR3 DNA reads TGTGCCACCAGCAGAGTCGGCGGACGGCCGAGCACTGAAGCTTTCTTT. It yields the protein CATSRVGGRPSTEAFF.

The chain employs TRBV28 and TRBJ1-5, with D tentatively TRBD1 (6 bases). CDR1 and CDR2 from the germline V gene are MDHEN and SYDVKM. Trimming removed 6 bases at V and 5 bases at J, with 32 bases between. The CDR3 loop spans 20 amino acids. CDR3 loop: CASSPGGGLGSWERYQPQHF. CDR3 sequence (DNA): TGTGCCAGCAGCCCAGGCGGGGGGCTGGGATCCTGGGAGAGGTATCAGCCCCAGCATTTT.

This clone was found once. DNA for the CDR3: TGCGCCAGCAGTGAGTCGAATCCAGGGGCCCACGTGGACACCGGGGAGCTGTTTTTT. This codes for CASSESNPGAHVDTGELFF. The rearrangement joins TRBV10-1 to TRBJ2-2; D possibly corresponds to TRBD1 (6 bases). The CDR3 extends over 19 amino acids. Germline V gene sequence: CDR1 WNHNN, CDR2 SYGVQD (reference sequence). With 0 bases removed from V and 3 bases from J, the gap between germline ends came to 20 bases.

Here the CDR3 DNA reads TGTGCCAGCAGTTACTCGATATGGTCGGGCGGAACGAACACCGGGGAGCTGTTTTTT. This codes for CASSYSIWSGGTNTGELFF. The J gene is TRBJ2-2, the V gene TRBV6-2 or TRBV6-3; D call uncertain. The CDR3 covers 19 residues. The germline V gene encodes CDR1 MNHEY and CDR2 SVGEGT. V gave up 0 bases and J gave up 0 bases, with 17 bases separating them.

This sequence joins TRBV3-1 (or the pseudogene TRBV3-2) and TRBJ1-5; 7 positions match TRBD1. Per germline, CDR1 LGHDT and CDR2 YNNKEL (reference sequence). The CDR3 extends over 16 amino acids. V trimming: 2 bases; J trimming: 6 bases; junction bases outside the gene matches: 10. Here the CDR3 reads CASSQRGGGGGQPQHF. In DNA form, the CDR3 reads TGTGCCAGCAGCCAAAGGGGAGGGGGCGGTGGTCAGCCCCAGCATTTT.

The rearrangement links TRBV6-5 to TRBJ1-5, with 7 bases fitting TRBD1. This CDR3 has 14 amino acids. The germline V gene encodes CDR1 MNHEY and CDR2 SVGAGI. Unmatched junction bases numbered 1, after V lost 2 bases and J lost 3 bases. The CDR3 spells CASSYTGVNQPQHF. CDR3 nucleotides: TGTGCCAGCAGTTACACAGGGGTCAATCAGCCCCAGCATTTT.

J is TRBJ1-6 and V is TRBV7-6; D perhaps matches TRBD1 (5 bases). With 1 base removed from V and 1 base from J, the gap between germline ends came to 11 bases. The CDR3 is made up of 17 amino acids. The germline V gene encodes CDR1 SGHVS and CDR2 FNYEAQ. DNA for the CDR3: TGTGCCAGCAGCTTAGGGGACCGACAGTCCTATAATTCACCCCTCCACTTT. Its protein product is CASSLGDRQSYNSPLHF.

Of note for this clone: One junction end does not reproduce the germline sequence, and a read error may be involved. This chain links TRBV27 with TRBJ1-1; D gene unclear. Germline values: CDR1 MNHEY, CDR2 SMNVEV (reference sequence). CDR3 length: 16 amino acids. CDR3 nucleotides: TGTGCCAGCAGTTCCCCCGTGGTGGGAGGGAACGCTGAAGCTTTCTTT. Amino acids: CASSSPVVGGNAEAFF.

The chain is built from TRBV6-5 and TRBJ2-5; no firm D call. CDR1 is MNHEY, CDR2 SVGAGI, per germline. CDR3 length: 16 amino acids. V shed 2 bases and J shed 2 bases, with 15 bases lying between them. The CDR3 is CASSYGPGPQQETQYF. The CDR3, as DNA: TGTGCCAGCAGTTACGGGCCAGGCCCACAACAAGAGACCCAGTACTTC.

CDR3 amino acids: CASRPRGGSNTEAFF. The CDR3 nucleotides read TGTGCCAGCCGACCCAGGGGGGGATCGAACACTGAAGCTTTCTTT. The genes are TRBV2 and TRBJ1-1, with 7 bases lining up with TRBD1. V gave up 8 bases and J gave up 1 base; unmatched junction bases: 10. This CDR3 is built from 15 residues. Germline V gives CDR1 SNHLY, CDR2 FYNNEI.

This chain joins TRBV12-3 or TRBV12-4 and TRBJ1-5; D is uncertain. V shed 7 bases and J shed 12 bases, with 7 bases lying between them. The CDR3 totals 9 residues. CDR3 DNA sequence: TGTGCCAGCATCGGTCGCCAGCATTTT. Translated: CASIGRQHF.

V is TRBV28 and J is TRBJ2-3; 12 nucleotides agree with TRBD2. The CDR3 runs to 18 residues. V gave up 5 bases and J gave up 4 bases; unmatched junction bases: 13. Germline V CDR1 and CDR2: MDHEN, SYDVKM. CDR3 DNA sequence: TGTGCCAGCAGTATCACTAGCGGGGGGACCGCTTGGGCAGATACGCAGTATTTT. It translates to CASSITSGGTAWADTQYF.

The rearrangement links TRBV5-1 to TRBJ2-7; TRBD1 matches 7 bases. The CDR3 is 13 residues long. With 7 bases clipped from V and 3 bases from J, the junction kept 7 bases outside the gene matches. Germline loops: CDR1 SGHRS, CDR2 YFSETQ. Here the CDR3 reads CASGDSTFYEQYF. CDR3 DNA sequence: TGCGCCAGCGGGGACAGTACTTTCTACGAGCAGTACTTC.

This chain uses TRBV7-2 with TRBJ2-2; 8 bases fit TRBD2. The length of the CDR3 is 18 residues. V lost 3 bases and J lost 0; bases outside the gene matches: 9. From germline, CDR1 is SGHTA and CDR2 FQGNSA. DNA of the CDR3: TGTGCCAGCAGCTTTATGGTAGCGGGGACCTCGAACACCGGGGAGCTGTTTTTT. Translated, it gives CASSFMVAGTSNTGELFF.

The rearrangement links TRBV19 to TRBJ1-2; a weak D match, TRBD1 (6 bases). The CDR3 contains 14 residues. The ends were cut back, 0 bases at V and 5 bases at J, with 10 bases in the middle. Germline lookup yields CDR1 LNHDA and CDR2 SQIVND (reference sequence). CDR3 coding DNA: TGTGCCAGTAGTATAGAGGGGGGGCCATATGGCTACACCTTC. Residues: CASSIEGGPYGYTF. Full variable domain (rest looked up from reference TRBV19 and TRBJ1-2): DGGITQSPKYLFRKEGQNVTLSCEQNLNHDAMYWYRQDPGQGLRLIYYSQIVNDFQKGDIAEGYSVSREKKESFPLTVTSAQKNPTAFYLCASSIEGGPYGYTFGSGTRLTVV.

This chain connects TRBV6-2 or TRBV6-3 to TRBJ1-4; TRBD1 might be the D (5 bases). Germline CDR1 and CDR2: MNHEY and SVGEGT. This CDR3 spans 14 amino acids. Trimming stripped 6 bases from V and 4 bases from J, with 12 bases between. CDR3 loop: CASSPGTGNEKLFF. In DNA, the CDR3 is TGTGCCAGCAGCCCCGGGACTGGTAATGAAAAACTGTTTTTT.

This rearrangement joins TRBV5-1 to TRBJ2-7, with 10 positions matching TRBD1. Germline assignment: CDR1 SGHRS and CDR2 YFSETQ. After removal of 3 bases from V and 4 bases from J, the junction contained 4 bases not matched to a gene. This CDR3 has 14 amino acids. CDR3 loop: CASSSRQGAYEQYF. DNA of the CDR3: TGCGCCAGCAGCTCCCGACAGGGGGCTTACGAGCAGTACTTC.

The V gene is TRBV7-2, the J gene TRBJ1-5; no clear D. The germline gives CDR1 SGHTA, CDR2 FQGNSA. The V end was cut by 5 bases, the J end by 0 bases, with 5 bases between. There are 13 residues in the CDR3. The CDR3 loop reads CASSANSNQPQHF. The CDR3 DNA reads TGTGCCAGCAGCGCAAATAGCAATCAGCCCCAGCATTTT.

The chain combines TRBV6-5 with TRBJ2-6; perhaps TRBD1 as D (5 bases). Trimming cost V 5 bases and J 9 bases, with 11 bases left between them. The CDR3 loop spans 13 amino acids. Germline V gene lookup returns CDR1 MNHEY and CDR2 SVGAGI. As DNA, the CDR3 is TGTGCCAGCAGTCCCAGGGAAGGCAACGTCCTGACTTTC. Encoded protein: CASSPREGNVLTF.

V gene TRBV19 combines with J gene TRBJ1-1; no definite D call. The CDR3 extends over 12 amino acids. Germline V gene lookup returns CDR1 LNHDA and CDR2 SQIVND (reference sequence). The germline V and J ends were trimmed by 0 bases and 10 bases, with 9 bases remaining between them. For the CDR3, the DNA is TGTGCCAGTAGTATAGACGGTCGGGGAGCTTTCTTT. Translation: CASSIDGRGAFF.

This chain joins TRBV30 and TRBJ2-6; 10 nucleotides line up with TRBD1. After removal of 8 bases from V and 0 bases from J, the junction contained 10 bases not matched to a gene. CDR1 is GTSNPN, CDR2 SVGIG, per germline (reference sequence). This CDR3 is 17 amino acids long. The CDR3 DNA reads as TGTGCCCTGGAAGGGACAGGGGCAAGCTCTGGGGCCAACGTCCTGACTTTC. Translated, it gives CALEGTGASSGANVLTF.

This clone was observed a few times. This chain connects TRBV14 to TRBJ1-4; the D gene is possibly TRBD1 (5 bases). Germline values: CDR1 SGHDN, CDR2 FVKESK. V was pared by 4 bases and J by 4 bases, with 10 bases between. The CDR3 loop spans 14 amino acids. Written as DNA, the CDR3 is TGTGCCAGCAGCCCCGGGGCCCATAATGAAAAACTGTTTTTT. Protein: CASSPGAHNEKLFF.

This sequence joins TRBV2 and TRBJ2-7; D call uncertain. Between the trimmed V and J ends, which lost 3 bases and 4 bases, there was a span of 7 bases. This CDR3 has 12 amino acids. CDR1 is SNHLY, CDR2 FYNNEI, per germline. CDR3 amino acids: CASSESGYEQYF. Here the CDR3 DNA reads TGTGCCAGCAGTGAGTCCGGATACGAGCAGTACTTC.

J is TRBJ1-4 and V is TRBV19; D call uncertain. The CDR3 is 15 amino acids. In germline, CDR1 is LNHDA, CDR2 SQIVND (reference sequence). Trimming pared 3 bases from V and 6 bases from J, leaving 14 bases between. The CDR3 bases are TGTGCCAGTAGTATTATGGGAGGATGGGATGAAAAACTGTTTTTT. Its translation is CASSIMGGWDEKLFF.

The chain links TRBV18 to TRBJ2-7, with 8 bases that match TRBD1. Per germline, CDR1 KGHSH and CDR2 LQKENI. The CDR3 length is 12 residues. V dropped 8 bases and J dropped 2; count of bases not matched to a gene: 2. CDR3 bases: TGTGCCAGCACGGACAGGGCCTACGAGCAGTACTTC. This translates into CASTDRAYEQYF. Based on the CDR3 plus reference TRBV18 and TRBJ2-7, the full variable domain is NAGVMQNPRHLVRRRGQEARLRCSPMKGHSHVYWYRQLPEEGLKFMVYLQKENIIDESGMPKERFSAEFPKEGPSILRIQQVVRGDSAAYFCASTDRAYEQYFGPGTRLTVT.

This clone has more than one count but fewer than ten. The chain employs TRBV30 and TRBJ1-4, with a tentative D call TRBD1 (6 bases). Germline lookup yields CDR1 GTSNPN and CDR2 SVGIG (reference sequence). The CDR3 is made up of 13 amino acids. V was clipped by 1 base and J by 8 bases, with 11 bases between them. The CDR3 spells CAWSEGGGEKLFF. CDR3 nucleotides: TGTGCCTGGAGTGAGGGGGGTGGAGAAAAACTGTTTTTT.

V is TRBV20-1 and J is TRBJ1-2, with no clear D. Germline V gives CDR1 DFQATT, CDR2 SNEGSKA (reference sequence). Deletions cut 3 bases from V and 4 bases from J, with 6 bases between. The CDR3 contains 11 residues. The CDR3 region is CSASRSYGYTF. The CDR3 DNA reads as TGCAGTGCTAGTAGGTCCTATGGCTACACCTTC.

This clone was seen once. The rearrangement joins TRBV7-2 to TRBJ2-5; 10 bases match TRBD1. Germline V gene lookup returns CDR1 SGHTA and CDR2 FQGNSA. The ends lost 5 bases at V and 4 bases at J; junction bases unmatched: 10. This CDR3 has 16 amino acids. The CDR3 here is CASSPPNRDRGETQYF. The CDR3 DNA is TGTGCCAGCAGCCCACCAAATCGGGACAGGGGAGAGACCCAGTACTTC.

V gene TRBV7-8 combines with J gene TRBJ1-1, with D perhaps matching TRBD1 (6 bases). Between the trimmed V and J ends, which lost 1 base and 5 bases, there was a span of 17 bases. CDR3 length: 16 amino acids. CDR1 and CDR2 from the germline V gene are SGHVS and FQNEAQ. This chain's CDR3 is CASSLGWRGAHTEAFF. CDR3 nucleotides: TGTGCCAGCAGCTTAGGGTGGCGGGGGGCGCATACTGAAGCTTTCTTT.

This CDR3 is CASSSQIQGREIGYTF. CDR3 nucleotide sequence: TGTGCCAGCAGTTCCCAAATCCAGGGACGGGAAATCGGCTACACCTTC. The chain employs TRBV28 and TRBJ1-2; maybe TRBD1 (5 bases). The germline gives CDR1 MDHEN, CDR2 SYDVKM. This CDR3 contains 16 residues. The V end lost 4 bases, the J end lost 8 bases, and 23 bases lay between the germline ends.

The chain joins TRBV27 to TRBJ1-4; 7 nucleotides agree with TRBD1. CDR3 size: 15 residues. The V gene end was trimmed by 6 bases and the J gene end by 7 bases; junction bases not matched to a gene: 11. Germline V CDR1 and CDR2: MNHEY, SMNVEV (reference sequence). The CDR3 reads CASSLQGIGGEKLFF. In DNA form, the CDR3 reads TGTGCCAGCAGCCTACAGGGGATAGGGGGTGAAAAACTGTTTTTT.